Listed below are T cell receptor beta chains from one sample, sequenced in a study of identical twins. MiXCR was run by TCRdb on the 5' RACE reads, yielding one entry per CDR3 protein. The data hold 550,000 to 800,000 distinct CDR3 sequences, with 7% to 7.5% observed a single time. These same records also appear under a second study, on yellow fever vaccine responses in identical twins.

The material sequenced was PBMCs. These receptors all come from a woman younger than 35 in good health. Both conserved end residues are part of each CDR3. A D gene is named only where the DNA matches it firmly. Clone size appears in some rows only: once, few, many, or a class for an expanded clone.

D gene: .
J gene: TRBJ2-1
clone size: .
V gene: TRBV20-1
CDR3 protein: CSASGGYNEQFF
CDR3 DNA: TGCAGTGCTAGTGGCGGATACAATGAGCAGTTCTTC

D gene: .
J gene: TRBJ1-2
clone size: many
V gene: TRBV5-1
CDR3 protein: CASSLGRDGYTF
CDR3 DNA: TGCGCCAGCAGCTTGGGTAGGGATGGCTACACCTTC

D gene: TRBD2
J gene: TRBJ2-1
clone size: few
V gene: TRBV12-3/TRBV12-4
CDR3 protein: CASSFQAGPSYNEQFF
CDR3 DNA: TGTGCCAGCAGTTTCCAAGCGGGACCCTCCTACAATGAGCAGTTCTTC

D gene: .
J gene: TRBJ1-3
clone size: many
V gene: TRBV7-9
CDR3 protein: CASSLRSSGNTIYF
CDR3 DNA: TGTGCCAGCAGCTTGCGGAGCTCTGGAAACACCATATATTTT

D gene: .
J gene: TRBJ1-4
clone size: .
V gene: TRBV6-1
CDR3 protein: CASSRLPGHPNEKLFF
CDR3 DNA: TGTGCCAGCAGCCGACTGCCGGGACATCCGAATGAAAAACTGTTTTTT

D gene: .
J gene: TRBJ2-3
clone size: many
V gene: TRBV7-9
CDR3 protein: CASSPGRVADTQYF
CDR3 DNA: TGTGCCAGCAGCCCCGGTAGAGTTGCGGATACGCAGTATTTT

D gene: .
J gene: TRBJ1-6
clone size: few
V gene: TRBV4-1
CDR3 protein: CASSQMGNSPLHF
CDR3 DNA: TGCGCCAGCAGCCAAATGGGAAACTCACCCCTCCACTTT

D gene: .
J gene: TRBJ2-5
clone size: many
V gene: TRBV18
CDR3 protein: CASSPPMTMDSQYF
CDR3 DNA: TGTGCCAGCTCACCACCTATGACTATGGACTCCCAGTACTTC

D gene: .
J gene: TRBJ2-2
clone size: many
V gene: TRBV5-5
CDR3 protein: CASSATGQTSFGELFF
CDR3 DNA: TGTGCCAGCAGCGCGACAGGCCAAACTTCCTTCGGGGAGCTGTTTTTT

D gene: .
J gene: TRBJ2-2
clone size: many
V gene: TRBV4-1
CDR3 protein: CASSHPLATGELFF
CDR3 DNA: TGCGCCAGCAGCCACCCACTAGCTACCGGGGAGCTGTTTTTT

D gene: .
J gene: TRBJ1-4
clone size: few
V gene: TRBV15
CDR3 protein: CATSRDSPGTPGEKLFF
CDR3 DNA: TGTGCCACCAGCAGAGATTCCCCCGGGACGCCGGGAGAAAAACTGTTTTTT

D gene: .
J gene: TRBJ2-7
clone size: many
V gene: TRBV4-1
CDR3 protein: CASSQVVASAYEQYF
CDR3 DNA: TGCGCCAGCAGCCAAGTTGTGGCTAGCGCCTACGAGCAGTACTTC

D gene: TRBD2
J gene: TRBJ2-1
clone size: many
V gene: TRBV3-1
CDR3 protein: CASSRTSGSYEQFF
CDR3 DNA: TGTGCCAGCAGCCGGACTAGCGGGAGCTATGAGCAGTTCTTC

D gene: TRBD1
J gene: TRBJ1-2
clone size: .
V gene: TRBV11-2
CDR3 protein: CASSFEGGSYGYTF
CDR3 DNA: TGTGCCAGCAGTTTTGAAGGGGGCAGCTATGGCTACACCTTC

D gene: TRBD2
J gene: TRBJ2-4
clone size: .
V gene: TRBV4-2
CDR3 protein: CASSDRGLLAGGPRQNIQYF
CDR3 DNA: TGTGCCAGCAGTGACAGGGGACTTCTAGCGGGAGGGCCCAGGCAGAACATTCAGTACTTC

D gene: TRBD1
J gene: TRBJ1-1
clone size: many
V gene: TRBV20-1
CDR3 protein: CSPTGGPNTEAFF
CDR3 DNA: TGCAGTCCGACAGGGGGCCCGAACACTGAAGCTTTCTTT